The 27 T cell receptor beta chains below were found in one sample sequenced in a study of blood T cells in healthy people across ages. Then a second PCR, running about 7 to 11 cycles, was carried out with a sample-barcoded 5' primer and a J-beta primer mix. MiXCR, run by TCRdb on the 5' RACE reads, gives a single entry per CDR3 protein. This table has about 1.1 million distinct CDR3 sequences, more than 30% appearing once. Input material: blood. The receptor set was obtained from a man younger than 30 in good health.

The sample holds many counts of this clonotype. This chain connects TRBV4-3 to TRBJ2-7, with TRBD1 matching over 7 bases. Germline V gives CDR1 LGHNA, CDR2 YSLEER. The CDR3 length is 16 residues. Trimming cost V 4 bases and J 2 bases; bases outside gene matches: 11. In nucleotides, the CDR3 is TGCGCCAGCAGCCTCTACCCTGGGACAGCCACCTACGAGCAGTACTTC. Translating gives CASSLYPGTATYEQYF.

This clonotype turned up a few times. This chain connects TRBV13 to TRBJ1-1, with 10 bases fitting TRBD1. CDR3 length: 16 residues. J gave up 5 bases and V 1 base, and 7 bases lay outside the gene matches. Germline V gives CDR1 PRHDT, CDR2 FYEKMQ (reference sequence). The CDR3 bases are TGTGCCAGCAGCTTAGTAGGCTGGGACAGGGGAACTGAAGCTTTCTTT. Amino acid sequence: CASSLVGWDRGTEAFF.

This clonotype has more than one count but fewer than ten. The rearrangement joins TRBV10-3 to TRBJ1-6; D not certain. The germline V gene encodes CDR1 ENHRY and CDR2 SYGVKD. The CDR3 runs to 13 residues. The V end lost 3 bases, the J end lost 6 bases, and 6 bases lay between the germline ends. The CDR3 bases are TGTGCCATCAGTGACGGGTTTAATTCACCCCTCCACTTT. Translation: CAISDGFNSPLHF.

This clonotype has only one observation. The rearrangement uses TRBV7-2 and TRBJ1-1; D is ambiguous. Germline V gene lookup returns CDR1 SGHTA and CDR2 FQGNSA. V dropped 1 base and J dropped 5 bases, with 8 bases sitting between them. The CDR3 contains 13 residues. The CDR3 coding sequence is TGTGCCAGCAGCTTAGGAGCGAGGACTGAAGCTTTCTTT. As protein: CASSLGARTEAFF.

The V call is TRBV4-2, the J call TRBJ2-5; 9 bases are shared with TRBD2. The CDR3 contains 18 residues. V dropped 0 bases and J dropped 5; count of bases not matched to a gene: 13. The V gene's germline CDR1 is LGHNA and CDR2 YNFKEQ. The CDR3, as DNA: TGTGCCAGCAGCCAAGATTCCCCCGCCGTAGCGGGGGAGGAGACCCAGTACTTC. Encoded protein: CASSQDSPAVAGEETQYF.

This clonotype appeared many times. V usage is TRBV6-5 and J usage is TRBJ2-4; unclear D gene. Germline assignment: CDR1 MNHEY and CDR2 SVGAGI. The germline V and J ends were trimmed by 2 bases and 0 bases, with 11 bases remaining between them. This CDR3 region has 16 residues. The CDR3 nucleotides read TGTGCCAGCAGTTACCGCTTACAGATAGCCAAAAACATTCAGTACTTC. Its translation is CASSYRLQIAKNIQYF.

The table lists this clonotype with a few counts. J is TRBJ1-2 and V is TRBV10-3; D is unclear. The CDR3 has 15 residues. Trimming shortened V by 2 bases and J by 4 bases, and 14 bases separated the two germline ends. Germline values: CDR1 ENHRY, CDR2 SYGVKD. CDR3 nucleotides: TGTGCCATCAGTGAGCCGGGGAAACCAAGCTATGGCTACACCTTC. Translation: CAISEPGKPSYGYTF.

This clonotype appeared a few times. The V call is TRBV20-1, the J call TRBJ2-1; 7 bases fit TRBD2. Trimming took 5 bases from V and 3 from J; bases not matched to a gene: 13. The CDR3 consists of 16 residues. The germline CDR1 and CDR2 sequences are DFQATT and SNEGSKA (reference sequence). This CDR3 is CSAVFGASGIYNEQFF. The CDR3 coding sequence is TGCAGTGCTGTATTCGGGGCTAGCGGCATCTACAATGAGCAGTTCTTC.

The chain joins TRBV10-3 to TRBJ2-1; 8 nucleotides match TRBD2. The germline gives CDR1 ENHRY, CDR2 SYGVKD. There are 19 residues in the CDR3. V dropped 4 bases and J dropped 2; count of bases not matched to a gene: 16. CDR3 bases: TGTGCCATCAGTGTCCCCCCCGCTCCCCAGCGGGGGACCTACAATGAGCAGTTCTTC. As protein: CAISVPPAPQRGTYNEQFF.

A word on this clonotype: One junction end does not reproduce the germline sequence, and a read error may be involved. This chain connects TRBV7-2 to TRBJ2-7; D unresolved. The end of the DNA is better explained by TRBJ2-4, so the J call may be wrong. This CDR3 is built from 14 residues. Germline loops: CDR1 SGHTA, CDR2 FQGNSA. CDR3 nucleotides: TGTGCCGGCAGCGTCGCCCTGAGCCGGAACATTCAGTACTTC. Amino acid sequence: CAGSVALSRNIQYF.

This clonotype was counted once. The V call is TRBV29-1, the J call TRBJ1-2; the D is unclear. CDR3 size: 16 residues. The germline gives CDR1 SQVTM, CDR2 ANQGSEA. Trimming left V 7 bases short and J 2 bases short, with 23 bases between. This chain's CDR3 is CSAPFRDHLKNYGYTF. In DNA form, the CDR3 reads TGCAGCGCCCCATTCCGCGATCACTTAAAAAACTATGGCTACACCTTC.

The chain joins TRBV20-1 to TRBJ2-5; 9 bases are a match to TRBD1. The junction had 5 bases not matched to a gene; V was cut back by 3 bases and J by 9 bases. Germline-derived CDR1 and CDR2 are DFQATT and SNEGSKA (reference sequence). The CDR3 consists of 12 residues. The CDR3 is CSARATGGPQYF. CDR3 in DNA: TGCAGTGCTAGGGCCACAGGGGGCCCCCAGTACTTC.

The chain's CDR3 is CASKEGGANEKLFF. CDR3 DNA: TGTGCCAGCAAGGAGGGGGGCGCGAATGAAAAACTGTTTTTT. The chain carries TRBV28 and TRBJ1-4, with a weak D call TRBD1 (6 bases). The V end lost 7 bases, the J end lost 5 bases, and 14 bases lay between the germline ends. CDR3 size: 14 residues. Germline V gene sequence: CDR1 MDHEN, CDR2 SYDVKM.

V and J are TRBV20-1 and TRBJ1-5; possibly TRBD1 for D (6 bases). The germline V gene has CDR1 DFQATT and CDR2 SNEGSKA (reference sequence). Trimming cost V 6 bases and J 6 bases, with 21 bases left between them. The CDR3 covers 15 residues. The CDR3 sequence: CSALLGRGASQPQHF. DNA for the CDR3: TGCAGTGCCCTGCTTGGCAGGGGAGCCAGTCAGCCCCAGCATTTT.

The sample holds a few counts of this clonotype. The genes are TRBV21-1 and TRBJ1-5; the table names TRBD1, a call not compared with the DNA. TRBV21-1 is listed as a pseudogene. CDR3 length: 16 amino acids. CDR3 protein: CASSKEAQARNQPQHF. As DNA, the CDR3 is TGTGCCAGCAGCAAAGAGGCCCAGGCGCGGAATCAGCCCCAGCATTTT.

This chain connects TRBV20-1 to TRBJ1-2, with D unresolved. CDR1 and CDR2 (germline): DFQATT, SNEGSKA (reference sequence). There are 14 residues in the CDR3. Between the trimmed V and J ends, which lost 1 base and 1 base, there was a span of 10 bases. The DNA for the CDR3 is TGCAGTGCTAGAGGGATAGATATTAACTATGGCTACACCTTC. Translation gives CSARGIDINYGYTF.

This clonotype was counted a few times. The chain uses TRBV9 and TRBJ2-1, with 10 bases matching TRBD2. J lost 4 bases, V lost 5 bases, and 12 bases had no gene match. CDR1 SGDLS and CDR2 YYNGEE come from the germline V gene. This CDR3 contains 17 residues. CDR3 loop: CASSVNPTSGEYNEQFF. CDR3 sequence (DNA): TGTGCCAGCAGTGTGAACCCAACTAGCGGGGAGTACAATGAGCAGTTCTTC.

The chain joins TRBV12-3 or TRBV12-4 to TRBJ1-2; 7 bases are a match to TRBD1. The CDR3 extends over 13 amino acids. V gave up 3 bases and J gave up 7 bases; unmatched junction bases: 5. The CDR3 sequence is CASSFDRDGGYTF. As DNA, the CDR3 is TGTGCCAGCAGTTTCGACAGGGACGGTGGCTACACCTTC.

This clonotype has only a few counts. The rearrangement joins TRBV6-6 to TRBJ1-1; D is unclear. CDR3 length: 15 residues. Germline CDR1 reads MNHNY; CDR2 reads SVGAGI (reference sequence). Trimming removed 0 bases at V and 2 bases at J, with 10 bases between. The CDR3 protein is CASSYSSYGNTEAFF. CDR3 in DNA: TGTGCCAGCAGTTACTCATCTTACGGAAACACTGAAGCTTTCTTT.

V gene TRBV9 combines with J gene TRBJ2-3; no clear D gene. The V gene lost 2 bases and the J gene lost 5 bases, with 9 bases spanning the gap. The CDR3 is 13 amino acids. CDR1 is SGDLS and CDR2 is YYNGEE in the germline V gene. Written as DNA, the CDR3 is TGTGCCAGCAGCGTCCCTCATGGAGATACGCAGTATTTT. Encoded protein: CASSVPHGDTQYF.

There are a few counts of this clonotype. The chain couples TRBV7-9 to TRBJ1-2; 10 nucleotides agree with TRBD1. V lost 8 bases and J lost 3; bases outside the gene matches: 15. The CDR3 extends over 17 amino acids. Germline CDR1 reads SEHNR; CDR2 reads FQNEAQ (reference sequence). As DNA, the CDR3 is TGTGCCAGCCCGACCGCTGGGACAGGGGCCGTAGACTATGGCTACACCTTC. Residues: CASPTAGTGAVDYGYTF.

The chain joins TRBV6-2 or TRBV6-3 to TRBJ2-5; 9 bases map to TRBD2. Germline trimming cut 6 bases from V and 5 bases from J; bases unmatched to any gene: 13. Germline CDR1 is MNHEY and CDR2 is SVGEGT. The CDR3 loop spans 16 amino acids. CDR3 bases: TGTGCCAGCAGGTTTAATCGACTAGCGGATCGTGAGACCCAGTACTTC. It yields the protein CASRFNRLADRETQYF.

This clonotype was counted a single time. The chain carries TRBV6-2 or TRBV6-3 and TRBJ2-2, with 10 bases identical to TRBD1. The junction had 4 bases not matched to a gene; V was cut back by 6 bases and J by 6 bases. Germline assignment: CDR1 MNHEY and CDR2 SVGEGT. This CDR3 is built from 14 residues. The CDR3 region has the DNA TGTGCCAGCAGGGACGGACAGGGGGCCGGGGAGCTGTTTTTT. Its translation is CASRDGQGAGELFF.

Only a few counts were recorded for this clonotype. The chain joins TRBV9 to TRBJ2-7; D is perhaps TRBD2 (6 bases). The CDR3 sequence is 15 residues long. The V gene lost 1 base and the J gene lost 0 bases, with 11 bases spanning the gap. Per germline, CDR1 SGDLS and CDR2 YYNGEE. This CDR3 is CASSVSGGSSYEQYF. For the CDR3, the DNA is TGTGCCAGCAGCGTAAGTGGGGGGAGCTCCTACGAGCAGTACTTC. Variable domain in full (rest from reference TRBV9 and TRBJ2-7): DSGVTQTPKHLITATGQRVTLRCSPRSGDLSVYWYQQSLDQGLQFLIQYYNGEERAKGNILERFSAQQFPDLHSELNLSSLELGDSALYFCASSVSGGSSYEQYFGPGTRLTVT.

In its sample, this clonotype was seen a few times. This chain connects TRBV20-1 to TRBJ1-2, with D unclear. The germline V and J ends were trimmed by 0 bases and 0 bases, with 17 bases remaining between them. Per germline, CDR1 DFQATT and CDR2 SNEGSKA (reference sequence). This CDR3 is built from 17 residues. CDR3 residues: CSAREGSYRRANYGYTF. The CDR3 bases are TGCAGTGCTAGAGAAGGTTCTTATCGTAGAGCTAACTATGGCTACACCTTC.

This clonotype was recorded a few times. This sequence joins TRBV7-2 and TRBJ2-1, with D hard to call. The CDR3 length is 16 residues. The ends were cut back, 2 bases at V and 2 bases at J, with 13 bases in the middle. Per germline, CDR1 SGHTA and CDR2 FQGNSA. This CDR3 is CASSLFVLMTYNEQFF. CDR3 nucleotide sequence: TGTGCCAGCAGCTTATTCGTGTTGATGACCTACAATGAGCAGTTCTTC.

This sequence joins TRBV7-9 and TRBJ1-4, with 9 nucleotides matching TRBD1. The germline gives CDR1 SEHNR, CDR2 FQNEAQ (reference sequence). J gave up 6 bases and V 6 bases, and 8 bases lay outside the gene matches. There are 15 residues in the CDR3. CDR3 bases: TGTGCCAGCAGGAGCCGGGACAGGGTGGATGAAAAACTGTTTTTT. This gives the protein CASRSRDRVDEKLFF.